A single sample gave rise to the 17 T cell receptor beta chains below, sequenced in a study of regulatory T cells in long-lasting Graves disease. Both iRepertoire HTBI primers and Arm-PCR of CDR3 regions were used to build the TCR beta libraries. TCRdb re-called the multiplex PCR reads with MiXCR, one entry per CDR3 protein. The sample consists of some 350,000 distinct CDR3 sequences, roughly 16% of them appearing once. Indicated time point: newly diagnosed GD, antithyroid drugs for less than 3 months. There was RNA extracted from PBMCs, and the TCR library was made from it. Another study also made use of these data, one on T cells in Graves' hyperthyroidism and ophthalmopathy.

The starting material was peripheral blood mononuclear cells (PBMCs), obtained at new diagnosis, from a patient treated with antithyroid drugs. These TCRs come from a woman under 30 with Graves disease.

This clonotype showed up many times. The J gene is TRBJ2-5, the V gene TRBV28; TRBD1 is a possible D gene (6 bases). Germline V CDR1 and CDR2: MDHEN, SYDVKM. V dropped 4 bases and J dropped 3 bases, with 9 bases sitting between them. The CDR3 totals 13 residues. CDR3 protein: CASSSRTEETQYF. In DNA form, the CDR3 reads TGTGCCAGCAGTTCTAGGACAGAAGAGACCCAGTACTTC.

This clonotype has ten or more counts. The chain has TRBV2 and TRBJ1-4; perhaps TRBD1 as D (5 bases). From germline, CDR1 is SNHLY and CDR2 FYNNEI. V lost 1 base to trimming and J lost 5 bases, with 8 bases between them. The CDR3 loop spans 14 amino acids. The DNA of the CDR3 is TGTGCCAGCAGTGAAGGACAGATGAATGAAAAACTGTTTTTT. Protein: CASSEGQMNEKLFF.

This clonotype was observed at least ten times. V gene TRBV2 combines with J gene TRBJ2-5, with D unresolved. The CDR3 has 14 amino acids. In germline, CDR1 is SNHLY, CDR2 FYNNEI. V lost 3 bases, J lost 5 bases, and 13 bases lay in between. Here the CDR3 reads CASSDVRPGETQYF. The CDR3 nucleotides are TGTGCCAGCAGTGATGTCAGGCCCGGGGAGACCCAGTACTTC.

Comment on this clonotype: This may arise from a read error, as a much more abundant clone is one base away. This chain connects TRBV4-2 to TRBJ1-5, with a weak D call TRBD1 (6 bases). The CDR3 has 15 amino acids. Germline CDR1 and CDR2: LGHNA and YNFKEQ. The CDR3, as DNA: TGTGCCAGCAGCCAATGGGACAATAGCAATCAGTCCCAGCATTTT. Its translation: CASSQWDNSNQSQHF.

This clonotype has at least ten counts. The chain has TRBV30 and TRBJ1-1; 8 bases match TRBD1. CDR1 is GTSNPN and CDR2 is SVGIG in the germline V gene (reference sequence). With 3 bases clipped from V and 6 bases from J, the junction kept 15 bases outside the gene matches. The CDR3 consists of 16 residues. CDR3 sequence: CAWRDRGRLRRAEAFF. The CDR3 coding sequence is TGTGCCTGGAGAGACAGGGGAAGGCTGCGACGCGCTGAAGCTTTCTTT.

This clonotype was seen ten or more times. Compared with germline, one end of the junction differs, possibly owing to a read error. The CDR3 spells CASSLSPGGASTDTQYF. Here the CDR3 DNA reads TGCGCCAGCAGCCTTTCGCCCGGGGGGGCCTCCACAGATACGCAGTATTTT. The rearrangement links TRBV2 to TRBJ2-3, with 8 nucleotides matching TRBD2. Germline values: CDR1 SNHLY, CDR2 FYNNEI. The CDR3 consists of 17 residues.

The rearrangement links TRBV2 to TRBJ1-3; possibly TRBD1 for D (5 bases). V lost 1 base and J lost 0, with 10 bases in between. The CDR3 runs 16 residues. Germline CDR1 reads SNHLY; CDR2 reads FYNNEI. Here the CDR3 reads CASSEGGAFSGNTIYF. DNA of the CDR3: TGTGCCAGCAGTGAAGGAGGGGCTTTCTCTGGAAACACCATATATTTT.

V gene TRBV27 combines with J gene TRBJ1-4; no definite D call. This CDR3 region has 17 residues. Germline CDR1 is MNHEY and CDR2 is SMNVEV (reference sequence). Trimming took 3 bases from V and 0 from J, leaving 14 bases between them. As DNA, the CDR3 is TGTGCCAGCAGTTTCGGGGTACCGTACGCAACTAATGAAAAACTGTTTTTT. Its protein product is CASSFGVPYATNEKLFF.

The table lists this clonotype with many counts. The rearrangement joins TRBV11-2 to TRBJ2-7; 11 nucleotides match TRBD2. Germline V gene data show CDR1 as SGHAT and CDR2 as FQNNGV. V was pared by 4 bases and J by 4 bases, with 9 bases of the junction left unmatched. The CDR3 runs 16 residues. In DNA, the CDR3 is TGTGCCAGCAGCTCTGCCGGGACTAGCGGTTCGTACGAGCAGTACTTC. Translating gives CASSSAGTSGSYEQYF.

At least ten counts were recorded for this clonotype. The gene calls are TRBV6-2 or TRBV6-3 and TRBJ2-7, with D possibly TRBD1 on 6 matching bases. V shed 2 bases and J shed 6 bases, with 14 bases lying between them. The V gene's germline CDR1 is MNHEY and CDR2 SVGEGT. The CDR3 covers 14 residues. The CDR3: CASSYDGQTGEQYF. The CDR3 nucleotides are TGTGCCAGCAGTTACGATGGACAGACGGGCGAGCAGTACTTC.

The chain couples TRBV27 to TRBJ2-7, with 10 nucleotides matching TRBD1. This CDR3 has 16 residues. Germline V gene sequence: CDR1 MNHEY, CDR2 SMNVEV (reference sequence). After removal of 6 bases from V and 3 bases from J, the junction contained 11 bases not matched to a gene. The CDR3 nucleotides read TGTGCCAGCAGCCTGGGGGGGGGACAGGGGATCTACGAGCAGTACTTC. Its protein is CASSLGGGQGIYEQYF.

This clonotype was detected ten times or more. The chain is built from TRBV28 and TRBJ2-5; the match to TRBD2 covers 13 bases. Germline V gene data show CDR1 as MDHEN and CDR2 as SYDVKM. V lost 8 bases and J lost 4; bases outside the gene matches: 13. The CDR3 has 17 residues. CDR3 loop: CASCELAGGKVGETQYF. For the CDR3, the DNA is TGTGCCAGCTGCGAACTAGCGGGGGGGAAAGTGGGAGAGACCCAGTACTTC.

This clonotype was seen at least ten times. This chain links TRBV3-1 with TRBJ1-1, with D possibly TRBD1 on 6 matching bases. Germline lookup yields CDR1 LGHDT and CDR2 YNNKEL (reference sequence). V was trimmed by 2 bases and J by 1 base, leaving 11 bases between them. The CDR3 is made up of 15 amino acids. The CDR3 reads CASSQQGTANTEAFF. CDR3 DNA sequence: TGTGCCAGCAGCCAACAGGGGACCGCGAACACTGAAGCTTTCTTT.

This clonotype occurred many times. This chain connects TRBV6-2 or TRBV6-3 to TRBJ2-7, with 10 nucleotides matching TRBD2. The germline V gene has CDR1 MNHEY and CDR2 SVGEGT. The CDR3 runs 18 residues. The V segment lost 7 bases and the J segment 4 bases; nucleotides outside the gene matches: 19. This CDR3 is CASTFGYDLAGDRYEQYF. CDR3 bases: TGTGCCAGCACCTTCGGGTATGATCTAGCGGGAGACCGATACGAGCAGTACTTC.

At least ten counts were recorded for this clonotype. The genes are TRBV6-2 or TRBV6-3 and TRBJ1-1, with D uncertain. V gave up 3 bases and J gave up 2 bases, with 7 bases separating them. This CDR3 has 13 amino acids. CDR1 MNHEY and CDR2 SVGEGT come from the germline V gene. CDR3 protein: CASSYLGNTEAFF. The CDR3 nucleotides read TGTGCCAGCAGTTATCTGGGAAACACTGAAGCTTTCTTT.

The rearrangement joins TRBV6-2 or TRBV6-3 to TRBJ2-1; the match to TRBD2 covers 14 bases. Germline V gene data show CDR1 as MNHEY and CDR2 as SVGEGT. The V segment lost 2 bases and the J segment 7 bases; nucleotides outside the gene matches: 10. CDR3 size: 18 residues. CDR3 nucleotides: TGTGCCAGCAGTTACCAACGGGGACTAGCGGGGGATGTTAATGAGCAGTTCTTC. This gives the protein CASSYQRGLAGDVNEQFF.

The V and J genes are TRBV2 and TRBJ2-4; 7 nucleotides match TRBD1. V lost 6 bases, J lost 8 bases, and 1 base stayed unmatched. Germline V gene lookup returns CDR1 SNHLY and CDR2 FYNNEI. The CDR3 extends over 11 amino acids. For the CDR3, the DNA is TGTGCCAGCAGAACAGGGGACATTCAGTACTTC. It specifies CASRTGDIQYF.